This TCR beta chain was sequenced for a study of memory CD4+ T cells and cytomegalovirus serostatus. Study as a whole: Healthy Belgian adult donors included roughly ten CMV-positive and around 25 CMV-negative people. Study-level points and caveats: Suggested: most of the CMV-linked TCR signature lies in CD4+ memory cells. Repertoires predicted CMV serostatus with median bootstrapped AUC of approximately 0.94. Each of 55 to 80 CMV-associated TCRbeta sequences occurred in one to five individuals.

Only in-frame clones appear in the TCRdb table, and some are missing; sequencing was by immunoSEQ multiplex PCR. The sample carries over 40,000 clones, 60% to 80% recorded once. Worth noting for this clone: Its antigen is still unknown.

This CDR3 region has 16 residues. The germline gives CDR1 ENHRY, CDR2 SYGVKD. V dropped 0 bases and J dropped 2 bases, with 14 bases sitting between them. The sort gate was single viable CD3+CD4+CD8-CD45RO+ cells for memory CD4+ T cells. The chain links TRBV10-3 to TRBJ2-7; D uncertain. The sequence derives from an adult in good health and CMV-seropositive. The sequenced material came from memory CD4+ T cells from blood. CDR3 DNA sequence: TGTGCCATCAGTGAGTCTTCTGGGTCAGATGCCTACGAGCAGTACTTC. It codes for CAISESSGSDAYEQYF.